The rows below give T cell receptor beta chains drawn from one sample of a study of human T cells and chemical hapten exposure. TCRdb re-derived calls from the RACE reads in MiXCR, one entry per CDR3 protein. Among 150,000 to 200,000 distinct CDR3 sequences listed, approximately 24% were seen once. The sequencing here drew on whole blood, taken in connection with sensitization to the hapten diphenylcyclopropenone (DPC). The receptors originated from a woman aged 40 to 49 with alopecia areata. Some clones in this sample may be carry-over from other donors' samples. Both conserved end residues are part of each CDR3. Fields, in order: D gene, clone size, J gene, V gene, CDR3 DNA, CDR3 protein. The D gene is left open where the match is weak. Rows give clone size only sometimes, using once, few, many, or a class for an expanded clone.

TRBD2 once TRBJ2-3 TRBV20-1 TGCAGTGTAGCGGGGATCCCGACAGATACGCAGTATTTT CSVAGIPTDTQYF
. few TRBJ2-6 TRBV5-1 TGCGCCAGCAGCTTGGGGGGGGAAAACGTCCTGACTTTC CASSLGGENVLTF
. . TRBJ2-2 TRBV6-6 TGTGCCAGCAGTTACTTACAGGGAACGAACACCGGGGAGCTGTTTTTT CASSYLQGTNTGELFF
TRBD2 many TRBJ2-1 TRBV4-2 TGTGCCAGCAGCCAAGATCTCCGGACTAGCGGGGGTAATGAGCAGTTCTTC CASSQDLRTSGGNEQFF
. many TRBJ2-1 TRBV6-5 TGTGCCAGCAGTCGCTACAATGAGCAGTTCTTC CASSRYNEQFF
TRBD2 . TRBJ2-2 TRBV27 TGTGCCAGCAGTTTGGTAGGACTAGCGGGAGAGAGTACCGGGGAGCTGTTTTTT CASSLVGLAGESTGELFF
. many TRBJ1-5 TRBV20-1 TGCAGTGCTTCGTCGGGGGGCCAGCCCCAGCATTTT CSASSGGQPQHF
. few TRBJ2-1 TRBV24-1 TGTGCCACCAGTGCCTCGACAGGGAGGTCCTACAATGAGCAGTTCTTC CATSASTGRSYNEQFF
TRBD2 many TRBJ2-5 TRBV5-6 TGTGCCAGCAGCCTAGCGGGAGTGGCCCAAGAGACCCAGTACTTC CASSLAGVAQETQYF
TRBD2 few TRBJ2-1 TRBV20-1 TGCAGTGCTAACGGACTAGCGACTGACAATGAGCAGTTCTTC CSANGLATDNEQFF
TRBD2 . TRBJ2-5 TRBV6-5 TGTGCCAGCAGTTACCATTTCCCCCTAGCGGGAGAAGGGACCCAGTACTTC CASSYHFPLAGEGTQYF
. . TRBJ2-5 TRBV18 TGTGCCAGCTCCGTTGTGGGGACACGTGTCGGAGAGACCCAGTACTTC CASSVVGTRVGETQYF
. . TRBJ1-2 TRBV6-2/TRBV6-3 TGTGCCAGCAGTTACGAGAGGGCCCGCACCTTC CASSYERARTF
. . TRBJ1-4 TRBV20-1 TGCAGTGCCCCGTGGCCCGGGCTAGCAGAAAAACTGTTTTTT CSAPWPGLAEKLFF
. . TRBJ2-1 TRBV12-3/TRBV12-4 TGTGCCAGCAGTTTAAGCAGGGGACCATACAATGAGCAGTTCTTC CASSLSRGPYNEQFF
. few TRBJ1-5 TRBV11-2 TGTGCCAGCAGCTTAGATAGGGTCCAGGCGCCCCAGCATTTT CASSLDRVQAPQHF
TRBD2 few TRBJ2-2 TRBV6-1 TGTGCCAGCAGTCCCGAGCCTTTAGCGGGAGCGAGGACCGGGGAGCTGTTTTTT CASSPEPLAGARTGELFF
TRBD2 few TRBJ2-2 TRBV2 TGTGCCAGCAGTGAACTAGCGGGAGTCGGGGAGCTGTTTTTT CASSELAGVGELFF
TRBD1 few TRBJ1-1 TRBV18 TGTGCCAGCTCACCTTCAACAGGGGCGAACACTGAAGCTTTCTTT CASSPSTGANTEAFF
TRBD1 few TRBJ1-1 TRBV5-5 TGTGCCAGCAGCGCGGGGGACAGCTCCACTGAAGCTTTCTTT CASSAGDSSTEAFF
. . TRBJ2-2 TRBV7-2 TGTGCCAACAGCTCTTTCCCTAGCACCGGGGAGCTGTTTTTT CANSSFPSTGELFF
. few TRBJ2-3 TRBV6-4 TGTGCCAGCAGTGAGTCTAGCACAGATACGCAGTATTTT CASSESSTDTQYF
. few TRBJ2-5 TRBV7-8 TGTGCCAGCAGCTTGGGGAATAGACAAGAGACCCAGTACTTC CASSLGNRQETQYF
TRBD2 few TRBJ2-7 TRBV6-2/TRBV6-3 TGTGCCAGCAGCCAAGGGACTACCGAGCAGTACTTC CASSQGTTEQYF
TRBD1 . TRBJ2-2 TRBV5-4 TGTGCCAGCAGCTCCGACAGGGGGGGGACCGGGGAGCTGTTTTTT CASSSDRGGTGELFF
. . TRBJ2-7 TRBV5-8 TGTGCCAGCAGCGCAAATTCCCGGGCGTCAGAGCAGTACTTC CASSANSRASEQYF
TRBD2 once TRBJ2-6 TRBV6-4 TGTGCCAGCAGTGACGGGACTAGCGGCTCTGGGGCCAACGTCCTGACTTTC CASSDGTSGSGANVLTF
. . TRBJ1-4 TRBV10-3 TGTGCCATCAGTGAGAGGACCTCCGGAAAACTGTTTTTT CAISERTSGKLFF
. many TRBJ1-1 TRBV29-1 TGCAGCGCCGGGAGCGGGCTGAACACTGAAGCTTTCTTT CSAGSGLNTEAFF
TRBD1 . TRBJ2-7 TRBV12-3/TRBV12-4 TGTGCCAGCAGTTCAAGGGACAGTTTGTCCTACGAGCAGTACTTC CASSSRDSLSYEQYF
. . TRBJ2-7 TRBV9 TGTGCCAGCAGCGTAATGACGGAACCCTACGAGCAGTACTTC CASSVMTEPYEQYF
. . TRBJ1-1 TRBV11-2 TGTGCCAGCAGCTTCCCCCCGGAGAACACTGAAGCTTTCTTT CASSFPPENTEAFF
. many TRBJ1-5 TRBV20-1 TGCAGTGCAGACAGTAGCAATCAGCCCCAGCATTTT CSADSSNQPQHF
TRBD1 . TRBJ2-4 TRBV6-2/TRBV6-3 TGTGCCAGCAGTTACTCACAGGGGACCAAAAACATTCAGTACTTC CASSYSQGTKNIQYF
TRBD2 . TRBJ2-1 TRBV5-1 TGCGCCAGCAGCTTGGACGGACTAGCGGGCCCACCAGGCACCTACAATGAGCAGTTCTTC CASSLDGLAGPPGTYNEQFF
TRBD1 . TRBJ1-1 TRBV28 TGTGCCAGCAGTTTACGGCAGGGGGGGCCTTTCTTT CASSLRQGGPFF
. few TRBJ2-1 TRBV19 TGTGCCAGTAGTGTCGGGCAGGGACACGGTGAGCAGTTCTTC CASSVGQGHGEQFF
. . TRBJ2-7 TRBV20-1 TGCAGTGCTAGAGAAGGTAGGGCGAAGTACTTC CSAREGRAKYF
TRBD2 . TRBJ2-1 TRBV6-2/TRBV6-3 TGTGCCAGCAGTTTTACTAGCGGGAGGACCTACAATGAGCAGTTCTTC CASSFTSGRTYNEQFF
TRBD1 . TRBJ1-5 TRBV7-2 TGTGCCAGCACCTCGACAGGGGGTGTTCAGCCCCAGCATTTT CASTSTGGVQPQHF
TRBD2 many TRBJ2-1 TRBV6-4 TGTGCCAGCAGTGATCTAGCGGGAGGGCGCTACAATGAGCAGTTCTTC CASSDLAGGRYNEQFF
TRBD2 few TRBJ2-1 TRBV11-2 TGTGCCAGCAGCTTAGTGGGCGGGAGGACGAGTAATGAGCAGTTCTTC CASSLVGGRTSNEQFF
. . TRBJ1-1 TRBV12-3/TRBV12-4 TGTGCCAGCAGTTTCGGGGCTGAAGCTTTCTTT CASSFGAEAFF
. . TRBJ2-7 TRBV7-9 TGTGCCAGCAGCTTAGCTCGGCCACCTTTTGCCTACGAGCAGTACTTC CASSLARPPFAYEQYF
. . TRBJ1-2 TRBV7-2 TGTGCCAGCAGCCAAATGGGAGCAAACTATGGCTACACCTTC CASSQMGANYGYTF
TRBD1 few TRBJ1-4 TRBV12-3/TRBV12-4 TGTGCCAGCAGTTTATCAGGGGGTGCTGAAAAACTGTTTTTT CASSLSGGAEKLFF
. few TRBJ1-1 TRBV27 TGTGCCAGCAGTATTCACTATGGCACTGAAGCTTTCTTT CASSIHYGTEAFF
. once TRBJ2-7 TRBV29-1 TGCAGCGTTGTTCTAGATCCCTACGAGCAGTACTTC CSVVLDPYEQYF
TRBD1 . TRBJ1-2 TRBV24-1 TGTGCCACCAGCGCAGGGGGCGCCGATGGCTACACCTTC CATSAGGADGYTF
. . TRBJ1-1 TRBV5-1 TGCGCCAGCAGCCCCGCGTTATTGCCTGAAGCTTTCTTT CASSPALLPEAFF
. few TRBJ2-1 TRBV28 TGTGCCAGCAGATACCCGAACTACAATGAGCAGTTCTTC CASRYPNYNEQFF
TRBD2 . TRBJ2-1 TRBV29-1 TGCAGCGTTGGGGGACTAGCGGGAGGGTCCCAATCCTACAATGAGCAGTTCTTC CSVGGLAGGSQSYNEQFF
TRBD1 . TRBJ2-7 TRBV28 TGTGCCAGCGGGGCAGGGGGCTCCTACGAGCAGTACTTC CASGAGGSYEQYF
TRBD1 . TRBJ2-2 TRBV28 TGTGCCAGCAGCAGGACAGGGACCACCGGGGAGCTGTTTTTT CASSRTGTTGELFF
. . TRBJ1-5 TRBV7-2 TGTGCCAGCAGCTTAGCGGGAGCAGCTCAGCCCCAGCATTTT CASSLAGAAQPQHF